These T cell receptor beta chains were read from a single sample in a study of regulatory T cells in long-lasting Graves disease. TCRdb ran MiXCR on the multiplex PCR reads and lists one entry per CDR3 protein. The table includes hundreds of thousands of distinct CDR3 sequences, under 25% detected once. The sample was peripheral blood mononuclear cells (PBMCs), taken when the disease was refractory, from a patient treated with antithyroid drugs. The source of these receptors is a female donor with Graves disease. Each CDR3 is given with its conserved first and last residue. The D gene is left open where the match is weak. For some rows the clone size is stated as once, few or many, or as a class when expanded; others skip it.

j_call v_call d_call clone_size cdr3_aa cdr3_nt
TRBJ1-4 TRBV2 - many CASSEAYSGHLATNEKLFF TGTGCCAGCAGTGAAGCGTACTCAGGACACCTTGCAACTAATGAAAAACTGTTTTTT
TRBJ1-2 TRBV5-6 - - CASNLTPWDTLKGYTF TGTGCCAGCAACTTGACACCATGGGACACCCTAAAGGGCTACACCTTC
TRBJ1-1 TRBV6-1 - - CASTHWADTEAFF TGTGCCAGCACCCACTGGGCAGACACTGAAGCTTTCTTT
TRBJ1-1 TRBV6-1 - few CASSDRGHEAFF TGTGCCAGCAGTGACCGGGGCCATGAAGCTTTCTTT
TRBJ1-6 TRBV28 - many CASQELVLNSPLHF TGTGCCAGCCAAGAACTTGTTCTTAATTCACCCCTCCACTTT
TRBJ1-2 TRBV2 - many CASSEEGESGLGYTF TGTGCCAGCAGTGAAGAAGGGGAGTCAGGCCTCGGCTACACCTTC
TRBJ2-5 TRBV10-2 - many CASSVTGETQYF TGCGCCAGCAGTGTAACGGGGGAGACCCAGTACTTC
TRBJ2-5 TRBV29-1 - - CSVLGLKETQYF TGCAGCGTTCTAGGTCTTAAAGAGACCCAGTACTTC
TRBJ2-2 TRBV6-1 TRBD1 many CASSEWQGATGELFF TGTGCCAGCAGTGAGTGGCAGGGGGCCACCGGGGAGCTGTTTTTT
TRBJ1-5 TRBV6-5 - few CASSYSIGGVNQPQHF TGTGCCAGCAGTTACTCGATCGGGGGAGTCAATCAGCCCCAGCATTTT
TRBJ1-5 TRBV20-1 - many CSASEDGNQPQHF TGCAGTGCTTCAGAGGATGGCAATCAGCCCCAGCATTTT
TRBJ1-1 TRBV12-3/TRBV12-4 - few CAGSSPPHLLRGNTEALF TGTGCCGGCAGTTCCCCCCCCCACTTATTACGGGGGAACACTGAAGCTCTCTTT
TRBJ2-7 TRBV29-1 TRBD1 - CSVATGLEQYF TGCAGCGTTGCGACAGGGCTCGAGCAGTACTTC
TRBJ2-2 TRBV6-5 TRBD2 few CASSYRLAGGELFF TGTGCCAGCAGTTACAGGCTAGCGGGCGGGGAGCTGTTTTTT
TRBJ1-1 TRBV4-3 - - CASSQVAPNTEAFF TGCGCCAGCAGCCAAGTCGCCCCCAACACTGAAGCTTTCTTT
TRBJ2-7 TRBV28 - many CASRKGLHYEQYF TGTGCCAGCAGAAAGGGACTTCACTACGAGCAGTACTTC
TRBJ1-5 TRBV19 - few CASSGLGGPQPQHF TGTGCCAGTAGTGGACTAGGCGGTCCTCAGCCCCAGCATTTT
TRBJ2-7 TRBV12-3/TRBV12-4 TRBD1 many CASSLAGQVNEQYF TGTGCCAGCAGTTTGGCAGGACAGGTAAACGAGCAGTACTTC
TRBJ2-7 TRBV29-1 - few CSVGPSPGEQYF TGCAGCGTTGGCCCTTCGCCTGGCGAGCAGTACTTC
TRBJ1-2 TRBV30 - many CAWSVGILYTF TGTGCCTGGAGTGTAGGGATCCTGTACACCTTC
TRBJ2-7 TRBV4-1 TRBD2 - CASSQDGSGTRSYEQYF TGCGCCAGCAGCCAAGACGGGTCGGGGACTAGATCCTACGAGCAGTACTTC
TRBJ2-7 TRBV20-1 - few CSAVRTEYEQYF TGCAGTGCTGTGAGGACAGAGTACGAGCAGTACTTC
TRBJ1-4 TRBV7-2 TRBD1 many CASSPDRGRNEKLFF TGTGCCAGCAGCCCGGACAGGGGGCGTAATGAAAAACTGTTTTTT
TRBJ2-1 TRBV20-1 TRBD1 once CSATGTGRGQFF TGCAGTGCCACCGGGACAGGGAGAGGGCAGTTCTTC
TRBJ2-3 TRBV6-1 TRBD2 - CASRSAMASGTYTQYF TGTGCCAGCAGATCGGCAATGGCGAGCGGGACTTATACGCAGTATTTT
TRBJ2-1 TRBV19 TRBD2 - CASSPSGKGEQFF TGTGCCAGTAGTCCCAGCGGGAAGGGTGAGCAGTTCTTC
TRBJ1-1 TRBV20-1 TRBD1 - CSARSGTGMNTEAFF TGCAGTGCTAGGTCCGGGACAGGGATGAACACTGAAGCTTTCTTT
TRBJ2-7 TRBV13 - few CASSLTPSGLNYEQYF TGTGCCAGCAGCCTCACTCCCTCAGGCCTCAACTACGAGCAGTACTTC
TRBJ2-5 TRBV30 TRBD2 - CAWGLSGSETQYF TGTGCCTGGGGCCTTAGCGGGAGCGAGACCCAGTACTTC
TRBJ2-7 TRBV6-2/TRBV6-3 TRBD2 - CASYGSGDAGVYEQYF TGTGCCAGCTATGGGTCGGGGGACGCGGGAGTCTACGAGCAGTACTTC
TRBJ2-7 TRBV6-1 - many CASSEARNYHYEQYF TGTGCCAGCAGTGAAGCTAGGAACTACCACTACGAGCAGTACTTC
TRBJ2-7 TRBV30 TRBD1 many CAWSTGGSYEQYF TGTGCCTGGAGTACAGGGGGCTCCTACGAGCAGTACTTC
TRBJ2-2 TRBV6-2/TRBV6-3 TRBD1 - CASCMKDRGTGELFF TGTGCCAGCTGCATGAAGGACAGGGGTACCGGGGAGCTGTTTTTT
TRBJ1-5 TRBV7-2 - - CASSPQTSNQPQHF TGTGCCAGCAGCCCACAGACCAGCAATCAGCCCCAGCATTTT
TRBJ2-2 TRBV11-2 - many CASSPLAGKNSGELFF TGTGCCAGCAGCCCACTCGCGGGAAAAAATTCCGGGGAGCTGTTTTTT
TRBJ1-4 TRBV20-1 - many CSARDSKGGWEKLFF TGCAGTGCTAGAGATTCGAAGGGGGGTTGGGAAAAACTGTTTTTT
TRBJ2-7 TRBV9 - - CASSVGGSGAYEQYF TGTGCCAGCAGCGTAGGTGGTAGCGGCGCCTACGAGCAGTACTTC
TRBJ1-1 TRBV6-1 - many CASRPDGQLNTEAFF TGTGCCAGCAGGCCAGATGGACAGCTGAACACTGAAGCTTTCTTT
TRBJ2-7 TRBV6-1 TRBD2 - CASSQRRLAGAEQYF TGTGCCAGCAGCCAAAGGAGACTAGCGGGAGCCGAGCAGTACTTC
TRBJ1-2 TRBV11-2 - many CASSLGLGYGYTF TGTGCCAGCAGCTTAGGTCTGGGCTATGGCTACACCTTC
TRBJ1-1 TRBV2 - many CASNGIANTEAFF TGTGCCAGCAACGGGATAGCGAACACTGAAGCTTTCTTT
TRBJ2-7 TRBV30 - - CACAGDSIYEQYF TGTGCCTGCGCAGGGGATTCTATCTACGAGCAGTACTTC
TRBJ2-7 TRBV9 - - CASSVDAGTYEQYF TGTGCCAGCAGCGTAGATGCAGGTACCTACGAGCAGTACTTC
TRBJ2-5 TRBV9 - - CASSVGPTNQGTQYF TGTGCCAGCAGCGTAGGTCCTACCAACCAGGGGACCCAGTACTTC
TRBJ1-2 TRBV19 - - CASTATGSTLYGYTF TGTGCCAGTACCGCCACAGGGTCTACTCTCTATGGCTACACCTTC
TRBJ2-7 TRBV29-1 - - CNVVSGSEQYF TGCAACGTTGTGTCAGGGTCCGAGCAGTACTTC
TRBJ1-1 TRBV10-2 - few CASIRGRNEAFF TGCGCCAGCATAAGGGGGAGGAATGAAGCTTTCTTT
TRBJ2-3 TRBV4-1 - - CASSQEVRIVADTQYF TGCGCCAGCAGCCAAGAAGTAAGGATCGTCGCTGATACGCAGTATTTT
TRBJ2-7 TRBV27 TRBD1 few CASSLSPGGVYEQYF TGTGCCAGCAGTTTATCACCAGGGGGCGTGTACGAGCAGTACTTC
TRBJ2-7 TRBV2 - many CASSPLLWAAISYEQYF TGTGCCAGCAGCCCCCTCTTATGGGCGGCAATCTCCTACGAGCAGTACTTC
TRBJ2-7 TRBV4-3 - - CASSQDHEGSYEQYF TGCGCCAGCAGCCAAGATCATGAGGGCTCCTACGAGCAGTACTTC
TRBJ2-2 TRBV18 - few CASSPTSGLGELFF TGTGCCAGCTCACCAACTTCTGGTCTCGGGGAGCTGTTTTTT
TRBJ2-2 TRBV6-5 - few CASSYLDRGRSGELFF TGTGCCAGCAGTTACTTGGACCGGGGGCGCTCCGGGGAGCTGTTTTTT